This T cell receptor (beta chain) was sequenced for a study of blood T cell repertoires in COVID-19. Study-level background: The origin of the acute and convalescent COVID-19 samples was the United States, Italy and Spain.

The germline CDR1 and CDR2 sequences are LNHDA and SQIVND (reference sequence). This CDR3 contains 15 residues. The V gene end was trimmed by 6 bases and the J gene end by 7 bases; junction bases not matched to a gene: 11. As handled by the study authors: Reference gene primer amplification gave estimated nucleated cell counts. Data came from immunoSEQ multiplex PCR; TCRdb stores just in-frame clones and leaves some out. V, J and clone size reflect that table, while D and trimming were determined from the DNA. The sample carries hundreds of thousands of clones, 88% recorded once. This rearrangement joins TRBV19 to TRBJ2-1; the match to TRBD2 covers 8 bases. Sample: peripheral blood. The receptor comes from a woman in her twenties or thirties with acute or convalescent COVID-19. In DNA form, the CDR3 reads TGTGCCAGTAGCGCTCCGGGACTAGTAGAGAATGAGCAGTTCTTC. Protein product: CASSAPGLVENEQFF.